Listed below are T cell receptor beta chains from one sample, sequenced in a study of cytomegalovirus exposure and HLA in healthy donors. Repertoires were generated with immunoSEQ multiplex PCR, while TCRdb's copy carries only in-frame clones and drops some. The data hold fewer than 150,000 clones, with roughly three quarters observed a single time. Input material: PBMCs. Receptor source: a woman aged 45-59 years in good health and CMV-seronegative. Each CDR3 is given with its conserved first and last residue. The order of the fields is J gene, V gene, clone size, CDR3 protein. Size values are once, few and many counts, or a class for expanded clones, and some rows have none.

TRBJ1-3 TRBV19 . CASIRQGNTIYF
TRBJ2-1 TRBV27 . CASSSPSTDIDNEQFF
TRBJ2-3 TRBV5-1 . CASSLLLAGAADTQYF
TRBJ2-3 TRBV30 . CAWSVSGGAGDTQYF
TRBJ1-1 TRBV30 . CAWRDRTGANTEAFF
TRBJ2-7 TRBV2 once CASSDPGDSYEQYF
TRBJ2-3 TRBV12-5 few CASASGDRGGDTQYF
TRBJ2-1 TRBV7-9 . CASSLRGKSGGRYNEQFF
TRBJ2-7 TRBV6-6 . CASNRDYEQYF
TRBJ2-7 TRBV7-9 . CASSPQTSSYEQYF
TRBJ2-3 TRBV7-8 . CASSLASGGYPASTDTQYF
TRBJ2-2 TRBV5-4 . CASSSHRGRDTGELFF
TRBJ1-2 TRBV7-2 . CASSLAGTGQGYTF
TRBJ2-3 TRBV5-1 . CASSLGLAGGSSTDTQYF
TRBJ1-1 TRBV18 . CASSPARVIDTEAFF
TRBJ1-2 TRBV6-5 once CASSSWTGGGGYTF
TRBJ1-4 TRBV7-2 few CASSLTARKEKLFF
TRBJ2-3 TRBV5-4 few CASSLQGDSGADTQYF
TRBJ1-2 TRBV6-5 . CASRPPAGYGYTF
TRBJ1-2 TRBV7-8 . CASSSAAGYGYTF